The 28 T cell receptor beta chains in this list originate from one sample, sequenced in a study of T cells in Graves' hyperthyroidism and ophthalmopathy (dated by TCRdb to between 2018 and 2021). Receptors were amplified or captured by multiplex PCR. These reads were obtained on an Illumina HiSeq 2000. The TCR beta CDR3 regions were amplified from the RNA transcripts. A first-round RT-PCR of the TCR CDR3 used the HTBI primer set with the Qiagen OneStep RT-PCR kit. Clones were called with MiXCR by TCRdb after fastp trimmed the public reads at Q25, and only in-frame beta chains were retained. Each CDR3 protein gets just one entry, which takes the most common genes and DNA from the rows behind it. The sample table contains 200,000 to 300,000 distinct CDR3 sequences; only one count was recorded for 16% of them. Together, the top ten hold 25% to 30% of the sample. The sample taken for sequencing was blood. Source of these receptors: a woman younger than 35 with Graves' ophthalmopathy.

This clonotype was seen many times. V and J are TRBV28 and TRBJ1-2; D not certain. CDR3 length: 17 residues. Trimming took off 3 bases at V and 4 bases at J, with 21 bases between the two ends. Germline CDR1 is MDHEN and CDR2 is SYDVKM. CDR3 nucleotide sequence: TGTGCCAGCAGTTTTGCCCGGACCGGTGGCTCCTCCTATGGCTACACCTTC. It specifies CASSFARTGGSSYGYTF.

This chain connects TRBV2 to TRBJ2-5; a possible D gene is TRBD2 (6 bases). This CDR3 spans 15 amino acids. The V and J ends lost 5 bases and 7 bases respectively, with 20 bases between them. Germline CDR1 and CDR2: SNHLY and FYNNEI. CDR3 loop: CASSRDWQEQVTQYF. As DNA, the CDR3 is TGTGCCAGCAGTCGGGACTGGCAAGAACAGGTGACCCAGTACTTC.

This clonotype was seen at least ten times. This chain links TRBV27 with TRBJ1-2, with 9 nucleotides matching TRBD1. From germline, CDR1 is MNHEY and CDR2 SMNVEV (reference sequence). This CDR3 spans 16 amino acids. The V gene end was trimmed by 0 bases and the J gene end by 6 bases; junction bases not matched to a gene: 8. In DNA, the CDR3 is TGTGCCAGCAGTTTATCAGGGGGACAGGGTATGGATGGCTACACCTTC. Translation: CASSLSGGQGMDGYTF.

The genes are TRBV5-4 and TRBJ2-1; D unresolved. CDR3 length: 15 residues. Germline V lookup: CDR1 SGHNT, CDR2 YYREEE (reference sequence). V lost 0 bases to trimming and J lost 0 bases, with 7 bases between them. The DNA for the CDR3 is TGTGCCAGCAGCTTGGAGCTGAGCTCCTACAATGAGCAGTTCTTC. Translating gives CASSLELSSYNEQFF.

This clonotype was counted ten times or more. The chain employs TRBV7-2 and TRBJ1-2; no firm D call. Trimming stripped 2 bases from V and 4 bases from J, with 23 bases between. Germline-derived CDR1 and CDR2 are SGHTA and FQGNSA. This CDR3 comprises 18 residues. The CDR3 here is CASSLYSDRAALIYGYTF. CDR3 DNA sequence: TGTGCCAGCAGCTTATATTCCGACCGGGCAGCCCTTATCTATGGCTACACCTTC.

This clonotype was seen many times. The V gene is TRBV20-1, the J gene TRBJ2-3, with 11 bases lining up with TRBD2. The CDR3 totals 14 residues. V was pared by 5 bases and J by 3 bases, with 4 bases of the junction left unmatched. Germline CDR1 and CDR2: DFQATT and SNEGSKA (reference sequence). Here the CDR3 reads CSAVAGGVTDTQYF. As DNA, the CDR3 is TGCAGTGCTGTAGCGGGGGGGGTGACAGATACGCAGTATTTT.

This clonotype was detected many times. The chain uses TRBV2 and TRBJ1-5, with D uncertain. V lost 6 bases and J lost 5, with 8 bases in between. The CDR3 is 12 residues long. Germline CDR1 is SNHLY and CDR2 is FYNNEI. The CDR3 DNA is TGTGCCAGCAGGGACTTCGATCAGCCCCAGCATTTT. It codes for CASRDFDQPQHF. Variable domain in full (rest from reference TRBV2 and TRBJ1-5): EPEVTQTPSHQVTQMGQEVILRCVPISNHLYFYWYRQILGQKVEFLVSFYNNEISEKSEIFDDQFSVERPDGSNFTLKIRSTKLEDSAMYFCASRDFDQPQHFGDGTRLSIL.

This clonotype was found many times. This chain joins TRBV15 and TRBJ2-3; D is undetermined. Germline loops: CDR1 LNHNV, CDR2 YYDKDF (reference sequence). The CDR3 has 13 amino acids. V gave up 0 bases and J gave up 6 bases, with 7 bases separating them. The CDR3 sequence is CATSRDKVDTQYF. The CDR3 bases are TGTGCCACCAGCAGAGATAAAGTGGATACGCAGTATTTT.

This clonotype was counted ten times or more. The rearrangement links TRBV6-1 to TRBJ1-4; TRBD1 is a possible D gene (5 bases). Between the trimmed V and J ends, which lost 6 bases and 8 bases, there was a span of 16 bases. The CDR3 totals 14 residues. CDR1 is MNHNS and CDR2 is SASEGT in the germline V gene. CDR3 protein: CASSNWDSREKLFF. CDR3 in DNA: TGTGCCAGCAGCAATTGGGACTCCCGGGAAAAACTGTTTTTT.

At least ten counts were recorded for this clonotype. The V and J genes are TRBV12-3 or TRBV12-4 and TRBJ2-4; TRBD2 might be the D (6 bases). The CDR3 contains 14 residues. V was cut by 6 bases and J by 8 bases, with 17 bases left in between. The CDR3 region has the DNA TGTGCCAGCAGCCAACGGGCTAGCGCGGACATTCAGTACTTC. Residues: CASSQRASADIQYF.

This clonotype was detected ten times or more. The V and J genes are TRBV3-1 and TRBJ2-3; TRBD2 might be the D (6 bases). Trimming pared 1 base from V and 5 bases from J, leaving 19 bases between. CDR3 length: 17 residues. The germline V gene has CDR1 LGHDT and CDR2 YNNKEL (reference sequence). In nucleotides, the CDR3 is TGTGCCAGCAGCCAAGCCGGACGGAGGGCCGTTCGAGATACGCAGTATTTT. Translating gives CASSQAGRRAVRDTQYF.

This clonotype was picked up a small number of times. Given the absence of the conserved phenylalanine or tryptophan at the CDR3 end, a read error is likely. The chain employs TRBV5-5 and TRBJ1-5, with a possible D match to TRBD1 (5 bases). The CDR3 has 14 amino acids. The germline V gene has CDR1 SGHKS and CDR2 YYEKEE (reference sequence). Between the trimmed V and J ends, which lost 6 bases and 2 bases, there was a span of 12 bases. In nucleotides, the CDR3 is TGTGCCAGCAAGCCGGACACCGGCAATCAGCCCCAGCATCTT. As protein: CASKPDTGNQPQHL.

In this sample, this clonotype turned up many times. This CDR3 is CASSPPDSYNEQFF. CDR3 in DNA: TGTGCCAGCAGTCCGCCGGACAGTTACAATGAGCAGTTCTTC. The V call is TRBV12-3 or TRBV12-4, the J call TRBJ2-1, with a weak D call TRBD1 (6 bases). The CDR3 is made up of 14 amino acids. V was cut by 5 bases and J by 4 bases, with 12 bases left in between.

The V and J genes are TRBV5-4 and TRBJ1-2; TRBD1 might be the D (6 bases). The CDR3 runs 14 residues. CDR1 and CDR2 from the germline V gene are SGHNT and YYREEE (reference sequence). Trimming took off 6 bases at V and 4 bases at J, with 16 bases between the two ends. The CDR3 DNA sequence: TGTGCCAGCACCAGGGGAGGACCACTCTATGGCTACACCTTC. Protein: CASTRGGPLYGYTF.

This clonotype was seen a handful of times. The chain links TRBV6-1 to TRBJ1-1; 9 nucleotides align to TRBD1. Germline V gives CDR1 MNHNS, CDR2 SASEGT. The CDR3 has 15 residues. J gave up 2 bases and V 5 bases, and 6 bases lay outside the gene matches. In nucleotides, the CDR3 is TGTGCCAGCAGTCGGACAGGGGTCTTCAACACTGAAGCTTTCTTT. Translation: CASSRTGVFNTEAFF.

In this sample, this clonotype turned up many times. The V call is TRBV20-1, the J call TRBJ1-5; D is possibly TRBD1 (5 bases). The V end lost 0 bases, the J end lost 7 bases, and 13 bases lay between the germline ends. CDR1 and CDR2 from the germline V gene are DFQATT and SNEGSKA (reference sequence). This CDR3 has 14 residues. The CDR3 region is CSAREGPGRQPQHF. CDR3 in DNA: TGCAGTGCTAGAGAGGGCCCAGGGCGACAGCCCCAGCATTTT.

This clonotype was recorded a few times. This could be a read error, since a much larger clone is one nucleotide away. The rearrangement joins TRBV15 to TRBJ2-7; unclear D gene. The CDR3 is 14 residues long. Germline lookup yields CDR1 LNHNV and CDR2 YYDKDF (reference sequence). The CDR3 sequence is CAASRGHSSYEQYF. For the CDR3, the DNA is TGTGCCGCCAGCAGAGGTCACAGCTCCTACGAGCAGTACTTC.

This clonotype was detected only a few times. This may stem from a read error, because a much larger clone lies one nucleotide away. In this CDR3 the conserved last residue, phenylalanine or tryptophan, is missing, so a read error is likely. CDR3: CASSSAGGLSQPQHL. CDR3 coding DNA: TGTGCCAGCAGCTCTGCGGGGGGATTGAGTCAGCCCCAGCATCTT. The genes are TRBV5-6 and TRBJ1-5; tentatively, D is TRBD1 (5 bases). The CDR3 is 15 residues long. Germline V gene sequence: CDR1 SGHDT, CDR2 YYEEEE. Trimming removed 3 bases from V and 6 bases from J, with 16 bases in between.

This chain connects TRBV28 to TRBJ1-5; TRBD1 aligns across 10 bases. The V and J ends lost 2 bases and 11 bases, in that order; junction bases with no gene match: 12. Germline assignment: CDR1 MDHEN and CDR2 SYDVKM. This CDR3 is built from 16 residues. This CDR3 is CASSLPPGQGWETQHF. As DNA, the CDR3 is TGTGCCAGCAGTTTACCCCCGGGACAGGGGTGGGAGACCCAGCATTTT.

This clonotype has a handful of counts. A much larger clone differs from this one at a single base, so this may be a read error. V gene TRBV29-1 combines with J gene TRBJ2-7; 14 bases agree with TRBD2. The V gene end was trimmed by 7 bases and the J gene end by 0 bases; junction bases not matched to a gene: 5. Per the germline V gene, CDR1 is SQVTM and CDR2 is ANQGSEA. The CDR3 is 15 residues long. The CDR3 DNA follows: TGCAGCGCTGAGGGACTAGCGGGAGCCTCCTACGAGCAGTACTTC. This translates into CSAEGLAGASYEQYF.

This clonotype has ten or more counts. The chain employs TRBV10-2 and TRBJ2-7, with TRBD1 identical over 9 bases. Looked up from germline, CDR1 is WSHSY and CDR2 is SAAADI. V lost 8 bases to trimming and J lost 0 bases; unmatched junction nucleotides: 5. The CDR3 is made up of 14 amino acids. CDR3 amino acids: CASRRTGDSYEQYF. Here the CDR3 DNA reads TGCGCCAGCCGGAGGACAGGGGACTCCTACGAGCAGTACTTC.

This clonotype was seen repeatedly, ten times or more. The rearrangement uses TRBV6-9 and TRBJ2-1, with 14 bases identical to TRBD2. The CDR3 runs 16 residues. The junction had 10 bases not matched to a gene; V was cut back by 6 bases and J by 9 bases. Germline V gene sequence: CDR1 MNHGY, CDR2 SVAAGI. CDR3 DNA: TGTGCCAGCAGCCCCGGACTAGCGGGAGGAAGAGGTGAGCAGTTCTTC. As protein: CASSPGLAGGRGEQFF.

Many counts were recorded for this clonotype. The chain combines TRBV20-1 with TRBJ2-3; 7 bases are a match to TRBD1. The CDR3 covers 16 residues. V lost 0 bases, J lost 3 bases, and 9 bases stayed unmatched. The germline V gene has CDR1 DFQATT and CDR2 SNEGSKA (reference sequence). The CDR3 nucleotides are TGCAGTGCTAGAGACCCTAGACAGGGCCGGACAGATACGCAGTATTTT. This gives the protein CSARDPRQGRTDTQYF.

Ten or more counts support this clonotype. The V call is TRBV3-1, the J call TRBJ1-1; maybe TRBD1 (5 bases). Germline lookup yields CDR1 LGHDT and CDR2 YNNKEL (reference sequence). The CDR3 consists of 14 residues. Trimming left V 2 bases short and J 6 bases short, with 13 bases between. The CDR3 coding sequence is TGTGCCAGCAGCCAAACGTCGGGGGACTCTGAAGCTTTCTTT. Translating it yields CASSQTSGDSEAFF.

At least ten counts were recorded for this clonotype. The chain joins TRBV18 to TRBJ1-5; TRBD1 matches 12 bases. The CDR3 contains 16 residues. Trimming at V came to 2 bases and at J to 7 bases, leaving 6 bases not matched to a gene. Germline assignment: CDR1 KGHSH and CDR2 LQKENI. The CDR3 reads CASSPVGTGGDQPQHF. In DNA form, the CDR3 reads TGTGCCAGCTCACCAGTAGGGACAGGGGGCGACCAGCCCCAGCATTTT.

This clonotype was seen at least ten times. The chain carries TRBV7-3 and TRBJ2-3; 8 bases align to TRBD2. The CDR3 covers 16 residues. The V gene end was trimmed by 2 bases and the J gene end by 5 bases; junction bases not matched to a gene: 9. Germline V gene lookup returns CDR1 SGHTA and CDR2 FQGTGA. The CDR3 DNA reads TGTGCCAGCAGCTTAGGGGTTGCGGGAGGTAGAGATACGCAGTATTTT. This gives the protein CASSLGVAGGRDTQYF.

This clonotype was recorded at least ten times. This rearrangement joins TRBV2 to TRBJ2-2; perhaps TRBD1 as D (5 bases). Germline CDR1 is SNHLY and CDR2 is FYNNEI. The length of the CDR3 is 14 residues. Trimming stripped 8 bases from V and 2 bases from J, with 12 bases between. The CDR3 loop is CASRFGQNTGELFF. DNA of the CDR3: TGTGCCAGCCGGTTTGGACAAAACACCGGGGAGCTGTTTTTT.

This clonotype came up a few times. One junction end does not reproduce the germline sequence, and a read error may be involved. The chain has TRBV6-2 or TRBV6-3 and TRBJ2-7; D may be TRBD2 (5 bases). Per germline, CDR1 MNHEY and CDR2 SVGEGT. This CDR3 spans 15 amino acids. The CDR3 sequence is CASSYKAASSYGQYF. DNA of the CDR3: TGTGCCAGCAGTTATAAAGCGGCAAGCTCCTACGGGCAGTACTTC.